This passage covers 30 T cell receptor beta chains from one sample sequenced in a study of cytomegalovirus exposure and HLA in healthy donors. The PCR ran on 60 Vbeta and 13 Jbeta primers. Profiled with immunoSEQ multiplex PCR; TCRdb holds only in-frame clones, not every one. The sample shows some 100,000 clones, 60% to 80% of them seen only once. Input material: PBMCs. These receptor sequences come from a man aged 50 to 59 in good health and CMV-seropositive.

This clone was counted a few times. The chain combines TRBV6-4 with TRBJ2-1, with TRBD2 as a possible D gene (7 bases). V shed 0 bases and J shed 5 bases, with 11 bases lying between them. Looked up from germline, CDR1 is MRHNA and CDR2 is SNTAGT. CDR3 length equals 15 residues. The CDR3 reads CASSDSGGGHNEQFF. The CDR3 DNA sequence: TGTGCCAGCAGTGACTCTGGGGGGGGCCACAATGAGCAGTTCTTC.

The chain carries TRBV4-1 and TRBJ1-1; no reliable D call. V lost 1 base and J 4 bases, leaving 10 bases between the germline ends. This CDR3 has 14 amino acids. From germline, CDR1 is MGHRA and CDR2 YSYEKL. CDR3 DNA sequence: TGCGCCAGCAGCCAAGGGGCTCCCGGCACTGAAGCTTTCTTT. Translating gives CASSQGAPGTEAFF.

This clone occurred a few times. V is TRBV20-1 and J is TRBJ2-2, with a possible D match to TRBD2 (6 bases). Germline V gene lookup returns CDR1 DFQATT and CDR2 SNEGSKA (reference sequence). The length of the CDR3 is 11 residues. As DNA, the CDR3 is TGCAGCGGGAGACGGAATGGGGAGCTGTTTTTT. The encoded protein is CSGRRNGELFF.

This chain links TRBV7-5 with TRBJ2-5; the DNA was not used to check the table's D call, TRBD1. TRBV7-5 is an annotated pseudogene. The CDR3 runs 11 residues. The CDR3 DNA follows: TGTGCCAGAAGCTTCAGGGGGACCCAGTACTTC. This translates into CARSFRGTQYF.

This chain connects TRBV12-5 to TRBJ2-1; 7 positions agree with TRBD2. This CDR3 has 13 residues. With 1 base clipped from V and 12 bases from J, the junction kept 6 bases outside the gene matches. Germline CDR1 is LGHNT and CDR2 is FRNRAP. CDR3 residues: CASGLGLLALQFF. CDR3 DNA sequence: TGTGCTAGTGGTTTGGGCCTACTAGCGTTGCAGTTCTTC.

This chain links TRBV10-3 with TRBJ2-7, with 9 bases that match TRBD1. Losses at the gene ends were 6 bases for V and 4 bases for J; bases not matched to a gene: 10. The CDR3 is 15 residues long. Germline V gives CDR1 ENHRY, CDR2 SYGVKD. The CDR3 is CAISGFTGGAYEQYF. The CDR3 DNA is TGTGCCATCAGCGGATTTACAGGGGGCGCATACGAGCAGTACTTC.

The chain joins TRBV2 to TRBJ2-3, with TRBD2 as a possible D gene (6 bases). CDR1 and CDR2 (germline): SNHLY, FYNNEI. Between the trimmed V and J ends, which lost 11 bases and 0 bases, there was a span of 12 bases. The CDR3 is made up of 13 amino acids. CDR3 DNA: TGTGCCGGCGGGACTCAAAGCACAGATACGCAGTATTTT. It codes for CAGGTQSTDTQYF.

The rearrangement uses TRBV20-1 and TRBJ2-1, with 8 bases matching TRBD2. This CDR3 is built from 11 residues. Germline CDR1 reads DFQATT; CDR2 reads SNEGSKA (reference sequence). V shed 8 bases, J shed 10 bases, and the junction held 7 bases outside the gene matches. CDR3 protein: CSTSGGKEQFF. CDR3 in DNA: TGCAGTACCAGCGGGGGCAAGGAGCAGTTCTTC.

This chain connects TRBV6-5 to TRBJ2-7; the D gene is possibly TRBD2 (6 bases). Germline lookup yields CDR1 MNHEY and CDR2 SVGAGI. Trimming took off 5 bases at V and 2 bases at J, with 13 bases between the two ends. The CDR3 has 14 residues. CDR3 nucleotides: TGTGCCAGCAGTCGGGCGGCGGGGCCCTACGAGCAGTACTTC. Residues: CASSRAAGPYEQYF.

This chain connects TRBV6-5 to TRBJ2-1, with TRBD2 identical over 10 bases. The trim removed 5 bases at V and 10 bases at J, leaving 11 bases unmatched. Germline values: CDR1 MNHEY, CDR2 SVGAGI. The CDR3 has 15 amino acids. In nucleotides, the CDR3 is TGTGCCAGCAGTACGCCGAGCGGGGGGGCCGGCGAGCAGTTCTTC. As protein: CASSTPSGGAGEQFF.

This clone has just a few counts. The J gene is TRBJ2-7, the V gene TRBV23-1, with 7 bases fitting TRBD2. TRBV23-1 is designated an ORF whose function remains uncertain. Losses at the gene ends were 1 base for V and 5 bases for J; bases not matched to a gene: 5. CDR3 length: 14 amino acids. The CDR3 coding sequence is TGCGCCAGCAGTCAATGGGAGGGAATGGACGAGCAGTACTTC. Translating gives CASSQWEGMDEQYF.

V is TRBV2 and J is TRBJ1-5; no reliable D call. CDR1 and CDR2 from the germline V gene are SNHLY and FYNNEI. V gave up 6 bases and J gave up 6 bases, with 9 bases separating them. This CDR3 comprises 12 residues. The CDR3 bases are TGTGCCAGCAGCGCGACGGGTCAGCCCCAGCATTTT. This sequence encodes CASSATGQPQHF.

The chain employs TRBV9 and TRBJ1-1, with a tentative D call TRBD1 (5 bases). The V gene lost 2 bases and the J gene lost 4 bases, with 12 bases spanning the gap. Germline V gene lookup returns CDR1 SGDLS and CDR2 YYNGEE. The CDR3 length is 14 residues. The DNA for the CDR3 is TGTGCCAGCAGCGTTAGGGGTGAGGCCACTGAAGCTTTCTTT. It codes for CASSVRGEATEAFF.

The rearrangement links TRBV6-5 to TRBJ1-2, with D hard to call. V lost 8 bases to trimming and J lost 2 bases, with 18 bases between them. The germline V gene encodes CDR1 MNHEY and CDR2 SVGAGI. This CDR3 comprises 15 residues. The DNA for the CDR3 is TGTGCCAGCTCTACAACCGGGTACGGGAACTATGGCTACACCTTC. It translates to CASSTTGYGNYGYTF.

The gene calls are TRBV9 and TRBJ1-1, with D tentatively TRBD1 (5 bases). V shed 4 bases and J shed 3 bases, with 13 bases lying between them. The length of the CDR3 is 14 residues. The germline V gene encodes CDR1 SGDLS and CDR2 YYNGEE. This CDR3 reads CASSPGTRDTEAFF. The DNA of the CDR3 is TGTGCCAGCAGCCCTGGGACTAGGGACACTGAAGCTTTCTTT.

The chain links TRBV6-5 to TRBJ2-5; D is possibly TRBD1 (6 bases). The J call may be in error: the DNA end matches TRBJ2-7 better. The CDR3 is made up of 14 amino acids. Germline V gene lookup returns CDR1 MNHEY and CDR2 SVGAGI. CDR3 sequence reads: CASSFQGLSYEQYF. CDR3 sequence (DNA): TGTGCCAGCAGTTTTCAGGGGTTGTCCTACGAGCAGTACTTC.

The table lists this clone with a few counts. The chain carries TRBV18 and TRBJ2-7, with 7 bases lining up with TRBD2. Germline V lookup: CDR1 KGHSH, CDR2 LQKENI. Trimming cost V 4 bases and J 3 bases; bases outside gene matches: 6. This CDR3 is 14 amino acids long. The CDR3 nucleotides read TGTGCCAGCTCACGTACTAGCGCGTACTACGAGCAGTACTTC. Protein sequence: CASSRTSAYYEQYF.

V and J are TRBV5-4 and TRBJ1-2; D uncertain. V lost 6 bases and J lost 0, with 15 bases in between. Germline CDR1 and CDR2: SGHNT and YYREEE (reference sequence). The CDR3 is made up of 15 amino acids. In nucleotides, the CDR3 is TGTGCCAGCAAGCCCCGGGAGGTAGCTAACTATGGCTACACCTTC. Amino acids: CASKPREVANYGYTF.

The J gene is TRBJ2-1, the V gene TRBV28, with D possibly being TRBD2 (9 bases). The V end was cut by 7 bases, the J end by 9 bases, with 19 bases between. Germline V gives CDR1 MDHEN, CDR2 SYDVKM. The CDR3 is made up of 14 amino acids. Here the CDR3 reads CASITRGRGGEQFF. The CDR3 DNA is TGTGCCAGCATCACCAGGGGGCGGGGGGGTGAGCAGTTCTTC.

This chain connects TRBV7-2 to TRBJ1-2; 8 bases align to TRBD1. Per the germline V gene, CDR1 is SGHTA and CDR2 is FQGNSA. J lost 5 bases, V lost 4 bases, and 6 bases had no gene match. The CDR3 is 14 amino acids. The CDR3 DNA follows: TGTGCCAGCAGCTCCCGGGACAGGACATATGGCTACACCTTC. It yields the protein CASSSRDRTYGYTF. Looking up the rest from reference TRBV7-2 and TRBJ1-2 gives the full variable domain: GAGVSQSPSNKVTEKGKDVELRCDPISGHTALYWYRQSLGQGLEFLIYFQGNSAPDKSGLPSDRFSAERTGGSVSTLTIQRTQQEDSAVYLCASSSRDRTYGYTFGSGTRLTVV.

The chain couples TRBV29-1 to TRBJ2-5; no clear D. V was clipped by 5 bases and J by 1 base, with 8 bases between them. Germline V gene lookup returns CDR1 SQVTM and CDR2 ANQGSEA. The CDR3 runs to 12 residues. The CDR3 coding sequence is TGCAGCGTTCCAGTTATCCAAGAGACCCAGTACTTC. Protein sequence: CSVPVIQETQYF. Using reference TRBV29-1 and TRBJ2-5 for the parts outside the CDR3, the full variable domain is SAVISQKPSRDICQRGTSLTIQCQVDSQVTMMFWYRQQPGQSLTLIATANQGSEATYESGFVIDKFPISRPNLTFSTLTVSNMSPEDSSIYLCSVPVIQETQYFGPGTRLLVL.

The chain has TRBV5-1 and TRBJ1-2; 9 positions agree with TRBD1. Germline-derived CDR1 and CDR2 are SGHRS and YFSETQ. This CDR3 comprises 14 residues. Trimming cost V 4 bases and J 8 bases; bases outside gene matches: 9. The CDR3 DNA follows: TGCGCCAGCAGCATTTCGACAGGGGGAAACGGCTACACCTTC. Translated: CASSISTGGNGYTF.

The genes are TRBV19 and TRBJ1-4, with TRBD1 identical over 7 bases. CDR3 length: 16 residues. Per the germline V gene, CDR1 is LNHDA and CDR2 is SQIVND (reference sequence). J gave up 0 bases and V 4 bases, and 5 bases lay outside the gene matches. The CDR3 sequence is CASSTRQGTTNEKLFF. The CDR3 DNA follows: TGTGCCAGTAGTACCAGACAGGGTACAACTAATGAAAAACTGTTTTTT.

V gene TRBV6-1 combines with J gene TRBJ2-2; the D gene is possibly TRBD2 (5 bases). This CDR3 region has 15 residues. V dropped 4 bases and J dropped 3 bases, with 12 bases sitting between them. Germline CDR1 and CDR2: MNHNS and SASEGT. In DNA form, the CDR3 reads TGTGCCAGCAGTGCCAGCGGTGGGTACACCGGGGAGCTGTTTTTT. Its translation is CASSASGGYTGELFF.

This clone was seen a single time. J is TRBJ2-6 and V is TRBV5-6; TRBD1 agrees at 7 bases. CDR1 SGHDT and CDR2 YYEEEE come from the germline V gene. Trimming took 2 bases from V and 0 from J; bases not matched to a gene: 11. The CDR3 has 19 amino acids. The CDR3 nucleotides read TGTGCCAGCAGCTTAACCAGGACAGGAATTTACTCTGGGGCCAACGTCCTGACTTTC. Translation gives CASSLTRTGIYSGANVLTF.

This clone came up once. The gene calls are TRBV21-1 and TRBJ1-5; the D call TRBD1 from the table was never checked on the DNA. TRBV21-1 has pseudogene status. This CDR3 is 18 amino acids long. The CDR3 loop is CASSRRTGRWFGNQPQHF. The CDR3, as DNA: TGTGCCAGCAGCAGAAGGACAGGGAGGTGGTTTGGCAATCAGCCCCAGCATTTT.

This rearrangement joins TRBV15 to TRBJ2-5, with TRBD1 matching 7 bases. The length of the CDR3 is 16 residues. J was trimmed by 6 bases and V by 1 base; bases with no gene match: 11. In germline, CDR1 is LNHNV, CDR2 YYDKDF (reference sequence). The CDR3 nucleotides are TGTGCCACCAGCAGAGTTTTCGGACAGGAAGTTAAGACCCAGTACTTC. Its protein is CATSRVFGQEVKTQYF.

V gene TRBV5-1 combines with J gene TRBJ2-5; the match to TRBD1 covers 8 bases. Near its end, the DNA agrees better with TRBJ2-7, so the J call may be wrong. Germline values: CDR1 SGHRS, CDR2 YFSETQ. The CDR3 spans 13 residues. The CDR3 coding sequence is TGCGCCAGCAGCTCCACAGGGGGAGACGAGCAGTACTTC. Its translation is CASSSTGGDEQYF.

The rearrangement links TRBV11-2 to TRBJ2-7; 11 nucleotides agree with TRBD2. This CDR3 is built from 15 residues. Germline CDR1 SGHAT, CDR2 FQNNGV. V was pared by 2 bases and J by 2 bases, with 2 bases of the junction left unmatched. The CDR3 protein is CASSLRLAGPYEQYF. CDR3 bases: TGTGCCAGCAGCTTAAGACTAGCGGGACCCTACGAGCAGTACTTC.

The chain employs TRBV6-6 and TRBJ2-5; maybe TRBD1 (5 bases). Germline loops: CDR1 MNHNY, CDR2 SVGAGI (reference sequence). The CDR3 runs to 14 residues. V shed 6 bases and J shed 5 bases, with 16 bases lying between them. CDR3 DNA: TGTGCCAGCAGATTCCCAGGGTTGGGGGAGACCCAGTACTTC. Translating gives CASRFPGLGETQYF.